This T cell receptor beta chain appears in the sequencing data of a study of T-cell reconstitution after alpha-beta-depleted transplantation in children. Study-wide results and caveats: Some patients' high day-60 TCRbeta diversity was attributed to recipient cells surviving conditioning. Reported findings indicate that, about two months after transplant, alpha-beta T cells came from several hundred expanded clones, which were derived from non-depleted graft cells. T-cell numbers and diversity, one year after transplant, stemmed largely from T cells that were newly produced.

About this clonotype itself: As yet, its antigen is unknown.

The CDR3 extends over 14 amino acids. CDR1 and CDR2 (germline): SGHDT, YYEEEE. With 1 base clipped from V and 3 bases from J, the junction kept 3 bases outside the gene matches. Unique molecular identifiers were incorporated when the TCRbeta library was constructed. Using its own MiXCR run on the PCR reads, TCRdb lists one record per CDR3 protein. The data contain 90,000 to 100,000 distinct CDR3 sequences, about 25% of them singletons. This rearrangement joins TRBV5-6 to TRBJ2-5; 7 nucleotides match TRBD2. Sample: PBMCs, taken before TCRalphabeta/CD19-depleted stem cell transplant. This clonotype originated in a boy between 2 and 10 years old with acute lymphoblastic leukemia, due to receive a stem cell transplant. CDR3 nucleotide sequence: TGTGCCAGCAGCTTGTTTGCGGGAGAAGAGACCCAGTACTTC. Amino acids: CASSLFAGEETQYF.